Below are 6 T cell receptor beta chains sequenced from a single sample in a study of shared clonotypes between healthy human individuals. The table came from immunoSEQ multiplex PCR; TCRdb's copy has only in-frame clones and leaves some out. The repertoire holds approximately 240,000 clones, with about 69% as singletons. The sequencing input was memory CD4+ T cells sorted from blood. The subset: CD45RA-negative fraction. The receptors here all came from a man aged 30 to 39 in good health.

CDR3 bases: TGTGCCAGCAGTGTTTTTTCGGGGGCCACCTACGAGCAGTACTTC. Residues: CASSVFSGATYEQYF. The V gene is TRBV2, the J gene TRBJ2-7; tentatively, D is TRBD1 or TRBD2 (6 bases each). This CDR3 contains 15 residues. V was clipped by 4 bases and J by 2 bases, with 15 bases between them. Germline CDR1 and CDR2: SNHLY and FYNNEI.

There are a few counts of this clone. This chain uses TRBV2 with TRBJ2-5; 7 positions agree with TRBD1. This CDR3 region has 12 residues. V trimming: 9 bases; J trimming: 2 bases; junction bases outside the gene matches: 3. From germline, CDR1 is SNHLY and CDR2 FYNNEI. The CDR3 loop is CARKTGQETQYF. CDR3 bases: TGTGCCAGGAAGACAGGGCAAGAGACCCAGTACTTC.

This clone was picked up one time. The rearrangement joins TRBV10-3 to TRBJ1-1; 10 nucleotides agree with TRBD1. Germline V gene data show CDR1 as ENHRY and CDR2 as SYGVKD. The CDR3 spans 13 residues. The V segment lost 7 bases and the J segment 8 bases; nucleotides outside the gene matches: 7. As DNA, the CDR3 is TGTGCCATCACTAATGGACAGGGGGGAGAAGCTTTCTTT. It specifies CAITNGQGGEAFF.

The rearrangement links TRBV7-9 to TRBJ1-4; D uncertain. The V end lost 5 bases, the J end lost 7 bases, and 2 bases lay between the germline ends. CDR1 is SEHNR, CDR2 FQNEAQ, per germline (reference sequence). This CDR3 spans 10 amino acids. The CDR3 sequence is CASSGEKLFF. The CDR3 region has the DNA TGTGCCAGCAGCGGTGAAAAACTGTTTTTT.

The V call is TRBV6-6, the J call TRBJ2-3, with D hard to call. Trimming shortened V by 2 bases and J by 7 bases, and 13 bases separated the two germline ends. Germline V gene sequence: CDR1 MNHNY, CDR2 SVGAGI (reference sequence). The CDR3 sequence is 14 residues long. The CDR3 DNA reads TGTGCCAGCAGTTACGGTGGGGTTGGGAATACGCAGTATTTT. Translating gives CASSYGGVGNTQYF.

This CDR3 is CASSPGQEEDTQYF. The DNA for the CDR3 is TGCGCCAGCAGCCCGGGACAGGAAGAAGATACGCAGTATTTT. The V and J genes are TRBV5-1 and TRBJ2-3, with TRBD1 matching 8 bases. The germline gives CDR1 SGHRS, CDR2 YFSETQ. The length of the CDR3 is 14 residues. V was pared by 4 bases and J by 5 bases, with 6 bases of the junction left unmatched.